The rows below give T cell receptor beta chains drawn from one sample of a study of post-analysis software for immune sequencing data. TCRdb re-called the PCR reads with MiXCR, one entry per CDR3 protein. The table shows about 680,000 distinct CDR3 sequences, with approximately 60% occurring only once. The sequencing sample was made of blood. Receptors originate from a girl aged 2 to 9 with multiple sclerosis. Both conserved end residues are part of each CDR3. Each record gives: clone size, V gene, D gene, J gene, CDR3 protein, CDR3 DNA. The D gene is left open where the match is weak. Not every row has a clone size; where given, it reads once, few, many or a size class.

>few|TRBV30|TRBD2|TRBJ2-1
CAWSVTGGEQFF
TGTGCCTGGAGTGTTACGGGGGGTGAGCAGTTCTTC
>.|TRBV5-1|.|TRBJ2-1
CASRLRDLNEQFF
TGCGCCAGTAGGCTCCGGGACCTCAATGAGCAGTTCTTC
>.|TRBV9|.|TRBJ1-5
CASSVAGSNQPQHF
TGTGCCAGCAGCGTAGCGGGTAGCAATCAGCCCCAGCATTTT
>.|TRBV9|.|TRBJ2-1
CASSSITTGNEQFF
TGTGCCAGCAGCTCGATTACTACGGGGAATGAGCAGTTCTTC
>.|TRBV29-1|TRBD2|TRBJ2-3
CSILRLAGSTDTQYF
TGCAGCATCTTAAGACTAGCGGGAAGCACAGATACGCAGTATTTT
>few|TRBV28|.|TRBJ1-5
CASSLWRGTKLNQPQHF
TGTGCCAGCAGTTTATGGCGGGGGACGAAACTCAATCAACCCCAGCATTTT
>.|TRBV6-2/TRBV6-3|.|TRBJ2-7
CASSYSAHYEQYF
TGTGCCAGCAGTTACTCTGCGCATTACGAGCAGTACTTC
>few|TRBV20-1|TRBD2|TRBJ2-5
CSAPLAGGPGETQYF
TGCAGTGCTCCCCTAGCGGGAGGGCCGGGAGAGACCCAGTACTTC
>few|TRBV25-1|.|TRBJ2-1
CASSEETVYNEQFF
TGTGCCAGCAGTGAAGAGACGGTCTACAATGAGCAGTTCTTC
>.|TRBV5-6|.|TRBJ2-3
CAGTYTTRDTQYF
TGTGCCGGCACTTATACAACAAGGGATACGCAGTATTTT
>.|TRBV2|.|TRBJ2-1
CATGGAVSYNEQFF
TGTGCCACCGGCGGGGCAGTGTCCTACAATGAGCAGTTCTTC
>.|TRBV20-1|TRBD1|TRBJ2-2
CSALRGQGAGELFF
TGCAGTGCCCTAAGAGGACAGGGGGCTGGGGAGCTGTTTTTT
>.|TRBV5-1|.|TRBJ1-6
CASSMTGLNSPLHF
TGCGCCAGCAGCATGACAGGTCTGAATTCACCCCTCCACTTT
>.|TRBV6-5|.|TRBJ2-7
CASSNTGFWYF
TGTGCCAGCAGTAACACGGGGTTCTGGTACTTC
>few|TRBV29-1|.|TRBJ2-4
CSAATVAKNIQYF
TGCAGCGCAGCCACGGTAGCCAAAAACATTCAGTACTTC
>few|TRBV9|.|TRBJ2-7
CASSVGLVNGEQYF
TGTGCCAGCAGCGTAGGGTTAGTAAACGGCGAGCAGTACTTC
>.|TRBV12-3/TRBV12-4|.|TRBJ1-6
CASSLGVKDSPLHF
TGTGCCAGCAGTTTAGGGGTGAAGGACTCACCCCTCCACTTT
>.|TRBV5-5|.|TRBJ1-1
CASSPLGTPEAFF
TGTGCCAGCAGCCCGCTAGGGACACCTGAAGCTTTCTTT
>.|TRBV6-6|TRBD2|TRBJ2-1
CASSYLAGANEQFF
TGTGCCAGCAGTTACCTAGCGGGGGCCAATGAGCAGTTCTTC
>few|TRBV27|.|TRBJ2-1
CASSPGTTRNEQFF
TGTGCCAGCAGTCCCGGGACCACAAGGAATGAGCAGTTCTTC
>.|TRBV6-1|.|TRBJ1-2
CASSIDGRPGYTF
TGTGCCAGCAGTATCGACGGGCGCCCGGGCTACACCTTC
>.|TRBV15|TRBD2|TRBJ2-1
CATSPETVREKWTEQFF
TGTGCCACCAGCCCGGAGACGGTGCGGGAGAAATGGACTGAGCAGTTCTTC
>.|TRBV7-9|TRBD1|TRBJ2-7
CASSARGPKAYEQYF
TGTGCCAGCAGCGCGAGGGGGCCCAAAGCCTACGAGCAGTACTTC
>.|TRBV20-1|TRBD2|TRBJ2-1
CSARGGTTPFYNEQFF
TGCAGTGCCCGGGGCGGGACTACTCCTTTCTACAATGAGCAGTTCTTC
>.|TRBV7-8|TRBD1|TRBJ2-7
CASSFRRDRPYEQYF
TGTGCCAGCAGCTTCCGCCGGGACAGGCCCTACGAGCAGTACTTC
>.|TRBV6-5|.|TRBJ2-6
CASSYSGRRSSGANVLTF
TGTGCCAGCAGTTACTCCGGCAGGCGCTCCTCTGGGGCCAACGTCCTGACTTTC
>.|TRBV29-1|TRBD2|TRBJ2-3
CSVEGGSGDPDTQYF
TGCAGCGTTGAAGGGGGTAGCGGGGATCCAGATACGCAGTATTTT
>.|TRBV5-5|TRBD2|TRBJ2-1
CASSITSGGFGGQFF
TGTGCCAGCAGCATAACTAGCGGGGGTTTCGGGGGGCAGTTCTTC
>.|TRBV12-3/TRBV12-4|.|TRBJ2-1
CASSPPGGRQFF
TGTGCCAGCAGTCCCCCAGGGGGGCGGCAGTTCTTC
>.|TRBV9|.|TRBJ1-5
CASSVGTASNQPQHF
TGTGCCAGCAGCGTAGGGACAGCCAGCAATCAGCCCCAGCATTTT
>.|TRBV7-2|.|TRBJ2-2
CASSLATNTGELFF
TGTGCCAGCAGCTTAGCGACGAACACCGGGGAGCTGTTTTTT
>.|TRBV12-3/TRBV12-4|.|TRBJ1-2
CASSPDGNLSGYTF
TGTGCCAGCAGTCCGGACGGTAACCTCTCTGGCTACACCTTC
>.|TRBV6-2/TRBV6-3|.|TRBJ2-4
CASQAGADQYF
TGTGCCAGTCAGGCGGGGGCGGACCAGTACTTC
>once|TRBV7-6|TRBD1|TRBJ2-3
CASSLEFGTGLQDTQYF
TGTGCCAGCAGCTTAGAATTTGGGACAGGGCTACAAGATACGCAGTATTTT
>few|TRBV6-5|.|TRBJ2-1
CASSFNDEQFF
TGTGCCAGCAGTTTCAACGATGAGCAGTTCTTC
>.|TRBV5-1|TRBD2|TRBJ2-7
CASSAGLAGGLSYEQYF
TGCGCCAGCAGCGCGGGACTAGCGGGAGGACTCTCCTACGAGCAGTACTTC
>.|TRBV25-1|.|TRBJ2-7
CASSVGGGPRGEQYF
TGTGCCAGCAGTGTGGGAGGAGGACCGAGGGGCGAGCAGTACTTC
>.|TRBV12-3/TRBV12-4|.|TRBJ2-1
CASSLWRSPEQFF
TGTGCCAGCAGTTTATGGCGTAGCCCTGAGCAGTTCTTC
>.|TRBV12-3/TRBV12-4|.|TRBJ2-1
CASINGLLSNEQFF
TGTGCCAGCATCAACGGACTACTCTCTAATGAGCAGTTCTTC
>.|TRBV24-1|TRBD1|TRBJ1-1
CATSDRDREGPRGAFF
TGTGCCACCAGTGATCGGGACAGGGAAGGCCCCCGTGGAGCTTTCTTT
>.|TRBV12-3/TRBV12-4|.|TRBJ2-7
CASSLGLSSYEQYF
TGTGCCAGCAGTTTAGGTCTCAGCTCCTACGAGCAGTACTTC
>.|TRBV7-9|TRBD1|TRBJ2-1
CASSPGTASSYNEQFF
TGTGCCAGCAGCCCTGGGACAGCCAGCTCCTACAATGAGCAGTTCTTC
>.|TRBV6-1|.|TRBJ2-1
CASSEGGPRRNEQFF
TGTGCCAGCAGTGAAGGAGGGCCTCGTCGAAATGAGCAGTTCTTC
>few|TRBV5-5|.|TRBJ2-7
CASNSYEQYF
TGTGCCAGCAACTCCTACGAGCAGTACTTC
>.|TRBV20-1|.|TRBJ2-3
CSARDAGRTDTQYF
TGCAGTGCTAGAGATGCGGGCCGCACAGATACGCAGTATTTT
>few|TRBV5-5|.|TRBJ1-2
CASSLTGGGYTF
TGTGCCAGCAGCTTGACGGGGGGTGGCTACACCTTC
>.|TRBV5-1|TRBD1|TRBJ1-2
CASSQSTGDPVNGYTF
TGCGCCAGCAGCCAAAGTACAGGGGACCCCGTTAATGGCTACACCTTC
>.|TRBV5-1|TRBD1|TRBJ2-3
CASSHRGHTQYF
TGCGCCAGCAGCCACAGGGGTCATACGCAGTATTTT
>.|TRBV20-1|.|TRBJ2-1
CSASGSSSYNEQFF
TGCAGTGCTAGTGGATCCTCCTCCTACAATGAGCAGTTCTTC
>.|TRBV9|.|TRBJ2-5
CASSVPAQETQYF
TGTGCCAGCAGTGTTCCGGCACAAGAGACCCAGTACTTC